A selection of T cell receptor beta chains follows, all from one sample in a study of blood T cell repertoires in COVID-19. Sequenced by immunoSEQ multiplex PCR; TCRdb stores in-frame clones only, minus some. The table includes roughly 210,000 clones, around 89% detected once. Sequenced sample: peripheral blood. The receptors were sampled from a man in his 70s with acute or convalescent COVID-19. The CDR3 runs from the conserved cysteine through the conserved F or W. Fields, in order: D gene, J gene, V gene, clone size, CDR3 DNA, CDR3 protein. The D gene is left open where the match is weak. Clone sizes are given selectively: once, few, many, or a class where the clone is expanded.

D gene: .; J gene: TRBJ1-2; V gene: TRBV4-2; clone size: .; CDR3 DNA: TGTGCCAGCAGCCAATGGGCTCTCGTCGGTTCTGATGGCTACACCTTC; CDR3 protein: CASSQWALVGSDGYTF
D gene: .; J gene: TRBJ2-2; V gene: TRBV11-3; clone size: .; CDR3 DNA: TGTGCCAGCAGCTTAGGGCGGGGGCCCACCGGGGAGCTGTTTTTT; CDR3 protein: CASSLGRGPTGELFF
D gene: .; J gene: TRBJ2-1; V gene: TRBV7-3; clone size: .; CDR3 DNA: TGTGCCAGCAGCTCACAGGGTAATGAGCAGTTCTTC; CDR3 protein: CASSSQGNEQFF
D gene: .; J gene: TRBJ2-3; V gene: TRBV19; clone size: .; CDR3 DNA: TGTGCCAGTAGTATTTCGGGAGAGGGGAGTTTTTTTCAGTATTTT; CDR3 protein: CASSISGEGSFFQYF
D gene: .; J gene: TRBJ2-7; V gene: TRBV11-1; clone size: .; CDR3 DNA: TGTGCCAGCAGTTATAGTCGGGGGAGGTACGAGCAGTACTTC; CDR3 protein: CASSYSRGRYEQYF
D gene: .; J gene: TRBJ1-5; V gene: TRBV19; clone size: once; CDR3 DNA: TGTGCCAGTAGTAACCGGGTATATGGCAATCAGCCCCAGCATTTT; CDR3 protein: CASSNRVYGNQPQHF
D gene: .; J gene: TRBJ1-4; V gene: TRBV20-1; clone size: .; CDR3 DNA: TGCAGTGGTACGGCTAATGAAAAACTGTTTTTT; CDR3 protein: CSGTANEKLFF
D gene: .; J gene: TRBJ2-1; V gene: TRBV7-9; clone size: .; CDR3 DNA: TGTGCCAGCAGCTTCGGACAGTTAGTGAATGAGCAGTTCTTC; CDR3 protein: CASSFGQLVNEQFF
D gene: TRBD1; J gene: TRBJ2-1; V gene: TRBV5-1; clone size: .; CDR3 DNA: TGCGCCAGCAGCGTCTCCGGGACAGCCCTTCCTGAGCAGTTCTTC; CDR3 protein: CASSVSGTALPEQFF
D gene: TRBD1; J gene: TRBJ1-1; V gene: TRBV28; clone size: .; CDR3 DNA: TGTGCCAGCAGTCCTCGACAGGGAATGAACACTGAAGCTTTCTTT; CDR3 protein: CASSPRQGMNTEAFF
D gene: TRBD1; J gene: TRBJ2-1; V gene: TRBV19; clone size: .; CDR3 DNA: TGTGCCAGTACCAAGGACAGGGGGAACTACAATGAGCAGTTCTTC; CDR3 protein: CASTKDRGNYNEQFF